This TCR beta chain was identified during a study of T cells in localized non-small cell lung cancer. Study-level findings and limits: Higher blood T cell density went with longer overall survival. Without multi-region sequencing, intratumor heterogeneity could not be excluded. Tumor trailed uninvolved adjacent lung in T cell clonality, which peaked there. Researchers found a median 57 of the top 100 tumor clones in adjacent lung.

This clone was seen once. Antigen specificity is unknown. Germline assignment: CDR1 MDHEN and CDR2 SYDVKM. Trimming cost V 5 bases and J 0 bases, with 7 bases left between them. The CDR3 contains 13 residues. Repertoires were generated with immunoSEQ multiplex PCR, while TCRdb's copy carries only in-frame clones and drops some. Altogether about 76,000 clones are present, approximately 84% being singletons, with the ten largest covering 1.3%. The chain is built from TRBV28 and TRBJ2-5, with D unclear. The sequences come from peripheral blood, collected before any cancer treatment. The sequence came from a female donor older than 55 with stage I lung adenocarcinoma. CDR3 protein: CASSRGYQETQYF. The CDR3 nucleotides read TGTGCCAGCAGTCGAGGTTACCAAGAGACCCAGTACTTC.